This paragraph reports one T cell receptor beta chain. The antigen is unknown. The time point is: sample taken at primary tumor resection. CDR1 is SGDLS and CDR2 is YYNGEE in the germline V gene. This CDR3 has 15 residues. The V end lost 0 bases, the J end lost 2 bases, and 8 bases lay between the germline ends. The data originate from a study of spatial heterogeneity in lung cancer. Using its own MiXCR run on the 5' RACE reads, TCRdb lists one record per CDR3 protein. The table includes 9,500 to 11,000 distinct CDR3 sequences, around 12% detected once. Overall study results and limits: Counts of expanded alpha and beta TCRs within tumors tracked the tumor nonsynonymous mutation count.

The receptor was derived from a male donor with early-stage non-small cell lung cancer. Sequenced here: lung tumor tissue, sampled at surgery. The chain uses TRBV9 and TRBJ2-2; D not certain. Written as DNA, the CDR3 is TGTGCCAGCAGCGTAGACTGGGGTAACACCGGGGAGCTGTTTTTT. It is translated as CASSVDWGNTGELFF. Full variable domain (missing parts from reference TRBV9 and TRBJ2-2): DSGVTQTPKHLITATGQRVTLRCSPRSGDLSVYWYQQSLDQGLQFLIQYYNGEERAKGNILERFSAQQFPDLHSELNLSSLELGDSALYFCASSVDWGNTGELFFGEGSRLTVL.